These 20 T cell receptor beta chains came from one sample sequenced in a study of beta chain features in type 1 diabetes. Expressed TCRB transcripts were sequenced because the entire RNA isolate underwent reverse transcription. The data were produced by immunoSEQ multiplex PCR, yet TCRdb's version contains in-frame clones alone and is incomplete. The sample has approximately 470,000 clones, about 30% seen once. Sequenced input: naive CD4+ T cells from blood. The receptor set was obtained from a man aged 18-30 years in good health.

This clone was counted a few times. V usage is TRBV30 and J usage is TRBJ2-1; D is perhaps TRBD1 (7 bases). The V gene lost 0 bases and the J gene lost 8 bases, with 14 bases spanning the gap. The CDR3 is 14 amino acids. Germline CDR1 is GTSNPN and CDR2 is SVGIG (reference sequence). This CDR3 is CAWSVGGGVYEQFF. Written as DNA, the CDR3 is TGTGCCTGGAGTGTAGGAGGGGGCGTCTATGAGCAGTTCTTC.

This clone was detected only a few times. The chain is built from TRBV23-1 and TRBJ2-7; tentative D call: TRBD1 (5 bases). TRBV23-1 is marked as an open reading frame, function uncertain. The CDR3 runs to 14 residues. The ends were cut back, 4 bases at V and 6 bases at J, with 16 bases in the middle. In DNA, the CDR3 is TGCGCCAGCAGTCGGGTAGGCAGGGTTGGCGAGCAGTACTTC. It codes for CASSRVGRVGEQYF.

The rearrangement joins TRBV30 to TRBJ1-2, with TRBD1 identical over 8 bases. Germline CDR1 reads GTSNPN; CDR2 reads SVGIG (reference sequence). Trimming at V came to 2 bases and at J to 1 base, leaving 9 bases not matched to a gene. The CDR3 is 16 residues long. This chain's CDR3 is CAWSPGQGLFNYGYTF. The DNA for the CDR3 is TGTGCCTGGAGTCCTGGACAGGGACTCTTTAACTATGGCTACACCTTC.

This clone was counted between two and nine times. The chain has TRBV30 and TRBJ1-2; unclear D gene. V lost 1 base to trimming and J lost 1 base, with 4 bases between them. CDR1 and CDR2 (germline): GTSNPN, SVGIG (reference sequence). The CDR3 loop spans 12 amino acids. As DNA, the CDR3 is TGTGCCTGGAGTGAACATAACTATGGCTACACCTTC. Protein sequence: CAWSEHNYGYTF.

The chain couples TRBV30 to TRBJ2-7; maybe TRBD1 (6 bases). Per the germline V gene, CDR1 is GTSNPN and CDR2 is SVGIG (reference sequence). Trimming removed 6 bases at V and 0 bases at J, with 12 bases between. CDR3 size: 13 residues. CDR3 DNA: TGTGCCTGTTCGAGGGGGTCCTCCTACGAGCAGTACTTC. It is translated as CACSRGSSYEQYF.

This rearrangement joins TRBV7-2 to TRBJ2-4, with a tentative D call TRBD1 (5 bases). Per germline, CDR1 SGHTA and CDR2 FQGNSA. The CDR3 has 15 residues. V was shortened by 5 bases and J by 2 bases, with 13 bases between the two germline ends. The CDR3 here is CASSQDRMTKNIQYF. DNA for the CDR3: TGTGCCAGCAGCCAAGACAGAATGACCAAAAACATTCAGTACTTC.

V usage is TRBV7-9 and J usage is TRBJ2-3; the D gene is possibly TRBD2 (6 bases). CDR1 and CDR2 (germline): SEHNR, FQNEAQ (reference sequence). The CDR3 runs 15 residues. V was clipped by 9 bases and J by 2 bases, with 18 bases between them. CDR3 sequence: CASGFRAGPTDTQYF. The CDR3 nucleotides are TGTGCCAGTGGATTCCGGGCGGGGCCCACAGATACGCAGTATTTT. Complete variable domain (other parts from reference TRBV7-9 and TRBJ2-3): DTGVSQNPRHKITKRGQNVTFRCDPISEHNRLYWYRQTLGQGPEFLTYFQNEAQLEKSRLLSDRFSAERPKGSFSTLEIQRTEQGDSAMYLCASGFRAGPTDTQYFGPGTRLTVL.

The chain recombines TRBV30 with TRBJ1-2, with 8 bases matching TRBD1. Germline values: CDR1 GTSNPN, CDR2 SVGIG (reference sequence). Unmatched junction bases numbered 1, after V lost 0 bases and J lost 4 bases. The CDR3 is 13 residues long. This CDR3 is CAWSVQGVYGYTF. CDR3 DNA: TGTGCCTGGAGTGTACAGGGGGTCTATGGCTACACCTTC.

Only a few counts were recorded for this clone. The chain carries TRBV29-1 and TRBJ2-7; possible D gene TRBD2, 6 bases. Germline V gene sequence: CDR1 SQVTM, CDR2 ANQGSEA. Trimming took 4 bases from V and 7 from J, leaving 14 bases between them. The CDR3 is 12 residues long. The CDR3 loop reads CSVVEGRFEQYF. CDR3 nucleotides: TGCAGCGTTGTGGAGGGTCGTTTTGAGCAGTACTTC.

CDR3 region: CASSSQGRGYGYTF. The CDR3 region has the DNA TGTGCCAGCAGTTCTCAGGGTCGGGGCTATGGCTACACCTTC. The chain uses TRBV25-1 and TRBJ1-2, with a possible D match to TRBD1 (5 bases). Looked up from germline, CDR1 is MGHDK and CDR2 is SYGVNS. With 5 bases removed from V and 4 bases from J, the gap between germline ends came to 14 bases. CDR3 length: 14 residues.

The chain employs TRBV20-1 and TRBJ2-1; D unclear. The CDR3 has 11 residues. V was cut by 3 bases and J by 13 bases, with 13 bases left in between. Germline assignment: CDR1 DFQATT and CDR2 SNEGSKA (reference sequence). The CDR3 here is CSASSALVQFF. The CDR3 nucleotides read TGCAGTGCTAGTTCCGCGCTAGTTCAGTTCTTC.

The genes are TRBV5-1 and TRBJ2-7; 12 bases line up with TRBD2. There are 15 residues in the CDR3. With 4 bases clipped from V and 1 base from J, the junction kept 3 bases outside the gene matches. The V gene's germline CDR1 is SGHRS and CDR2 YFSETQ. In DNA, the CDR3 is TGCGCCAGCAGCCGGACTAGCGGGATGTCCTACGAGCAGTACTTC. Translation: CASSRTSGMSYEQYF.

This clone was recorded a few times. The chain is built from TRBV5-1 and TRBJ2-7; D is perhaps TRBD1 or TRBD2 (5 bases each). The CDR3 totals 13 residues. The V and J ends lost 2 bases and 4 bases respectively, with 10 bases between them. Germline V gene lookup returns CDR1 SGHRS and CDR2 YFSETQ. For the CDR3, the DNA is TGCGCCAGCAGCTTCCCTGAGGGGTACGAGCAGTACTTC. Protein product: CASSFPEGYEQYF.

This clone was seen a handful of times. The chain has TRBV25-1 and TRBJ2-7, with D perhaps TRBD2 (6 bases). Germline-derived CDR1 and CDR2 are MGHDK and SYGVNS. This CDR3 is 17 amino acids long. V lost 3 bases to trimming and J lost 8 bases, with 26 bases between them. CDR3 DNA: TGTGCCAGCAGTGATAATCGCGGGAAACTCTCCCTACTGAAGCAGTACTTC. This translates into CASSDNRGKLSLLKQYF.

This clone was counted between two and nine times. The CDR3 sequence: CASSVSGNRNEQFF. CDR3 bases: TGTGCCAGCAGCGTGTCAGGGAACCGCAATGAGCAGTTCTTC. This chain connects TRBV9 to TRBJ2-1; tentatively, D is TRBD1 (5 bases). The germline CDR1 and CDR2 sequences are SGDLS and YYNGEE. The CDR3 loop spans 14 amino acids. V lost 2 bases, J lost 6 bases, and 12 bases lay in between.

This clone was picked up a small number of times. The chain recombines TRBV2 with TRBJ2-3, with D hard to call. Germline CDR1 reads SNHLY; CDR2 reads FYNNEI. This CDR3 has 13 amino acids. With 2 bases removed from V and 2 bases from J, the gap between germline ends came to 5 bases. The CDR3 reads CASSELNTDTQYF. For the CDR3, the DNA is TGTGCCAGCAGTGAACTAAACACAGATACGCAGTATTTT.

The chain recombines TRBV23-1 with TRBJ2-5; the match to TRBD1 covers 8 bases. TRBV23-1 is flagged as an ORF with uncertain function. V trimming: 9 bases; J trimming: 7 bases; junction bases outside the gene matches: 16. The CDR3 has 15 amino acids. The CDR3 DNA reads TGCGCCAGTCCGGTCCGGGACAGGCCGAAGGGGACCCAGTACTTC. It codes for CASPVRDRPKGTQYF.

V and J are TRBV28 and TRBJ1-5; 9 bases are shared with TRBD1. Trimming cost V 5 bases and J 4 bases; bases outside gene matches: 21. This CDR3 region has 20 residues. Germline V lookup: CDR1 MDHEN, CDR2 SYDVKM. In nucleotides, the CDR3 is TGTGCCAGCAGTCTGGTAATAACCGGGACAGGGAAACTTAAGAATCAGCCCCAGCATTTT. As protein: CASSLVITGTGKLKNQPQHF.

This clone has more than one count but fewer than ten. The rearrangement links TRBV7-2 to TRBJ1-4; no definite D call. The V and J ends lost 5 bases and 7 bases respectively, with 11 bases between them. This CDR3 contains 13 residues. Germline V gene sequence: CDR1 SGHTA, CDR2 FQGNSA. The CDR3 bases are TGTGCCAGCAGCCCACCCGCGGTTGAAAAACTGTTTTTT. Protein sequence: CASSPPAVEKLFF.

This clone was seen a handful of times. V gene TRBV28 combines with J gene TRBJ2-5; the D gene is possibly TRBD1 (6 bases). The germline V and J ends were trimmed by 6 bases and 2 bases, with 10 bases remaining between them. This CDR3 spans 13 amino acids. Germline CDR1 MDHEN, CDR2 SYDVKM. Written as DNA, the CDR3 is TGTGCCAGCAGACTGACAGGACAAGAGACCCAGTACTTC. This codes for CASRLTGQETQYF.